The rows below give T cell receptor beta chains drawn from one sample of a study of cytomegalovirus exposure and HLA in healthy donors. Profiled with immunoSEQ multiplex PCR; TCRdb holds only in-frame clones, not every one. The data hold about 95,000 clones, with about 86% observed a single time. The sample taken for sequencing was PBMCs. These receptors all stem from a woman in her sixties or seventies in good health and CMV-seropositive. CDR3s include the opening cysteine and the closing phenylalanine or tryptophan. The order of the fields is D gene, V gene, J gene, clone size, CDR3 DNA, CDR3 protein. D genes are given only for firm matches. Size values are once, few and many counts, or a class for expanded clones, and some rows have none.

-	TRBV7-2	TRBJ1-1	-	TGTGCCAGCAGCTTAAGTCACTTCCCGCTGAACACTGAAGCTTTCTTT	CASSLSHFPLNTEAFF
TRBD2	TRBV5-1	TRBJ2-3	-	TGCGCCAGCAGCTCGGGACTAGCGGGGGGAGATACGCAGTATTTT	CASSSGLAGGDTQYF
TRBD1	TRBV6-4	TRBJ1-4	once	TGTGCCAGCAGCCCAACAGGGGGTGCTGAAAAACTGTTTTTT	CASSPTGGAEKLFF
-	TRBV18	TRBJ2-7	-	TGTGCCAGCTCGAGAAGCGGAACAGCCGAGCAGTACTTC	CASSRSGTAEQYF
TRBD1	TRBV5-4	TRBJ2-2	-	TGTGCCAGCAGCCCGGGGACAGGGAAGAACACCGGGGAGCTGTTTTTT	CASSPGTGKNTGELFF
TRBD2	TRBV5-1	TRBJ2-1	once	TGCGCCAGCAGCCCCCGTGATAGCGGGAGGGGGGTCTCCTACAATGAGCAGTTCTTC	CASSPRDSGRGVSYNEQFF
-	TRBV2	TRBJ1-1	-	TGTGCCAGCAGAGACTCCCAGAGGAACACTGAAGCTTTCTTT	CASRDSQRNTEAFF
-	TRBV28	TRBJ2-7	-	TGTGCCAGCAGTTTAGGCAACTACGAGCAGTACTTC	CASSLGNYEQYF
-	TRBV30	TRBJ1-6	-	TGTGCCCTCCGGGGGGATTCGGGGTCACCCCTCCACTTT	CALRGDSGSPLHF
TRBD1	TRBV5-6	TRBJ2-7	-	TGTGCCAGCAGCGAGGACAGGTTCGCTTCCTACGAGCAGTACTTC	CASSEDRFASYEQYF
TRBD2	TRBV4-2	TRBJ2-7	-	TGTGCCAGCAGCCCAGGTAATCCGCGGGAGGACCGCTACGAGCAGTACTTC	CASSPGNPREDRYEQYF
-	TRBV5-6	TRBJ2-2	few	TGTGCCAGCATGAAGGGGGAATCGGGCACCGGGGAGCTGTTTTTT	CASMKGESGTGELFF
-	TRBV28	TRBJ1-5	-	TGTGCCAGCTCCGTGGGCGGGAATCAGCCCCAGCATTTT	CASSVGGNQPQHF
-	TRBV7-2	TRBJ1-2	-	TGTGCCAGCACCCTAGGCGTAGAGCGGAGGGATGGCTACACCTTC	CASTLGVERRDGYTF
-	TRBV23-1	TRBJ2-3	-	TGCGCCATCTCAAAGGGGACATTCTTCACAGATACGCAGTATTTT	CAISKGTFFTDTQYF
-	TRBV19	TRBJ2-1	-	TGTGCCAGTAGTGTGACCCGGGATGAGCAGTTCTTC	CASSVTRDEQFF
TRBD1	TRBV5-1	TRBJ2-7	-	TGCGCCAGCAGACTCACATCCGGGACAGGGGAATCCTACGAGCAGTACTTC	CASRLTSGTGESYEQYF
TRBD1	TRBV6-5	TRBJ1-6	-	TGTGCCAGCAGCAAGACAGGGATTGGTTCACCCCTCCACTTT	CASSKTGIGSPLHF
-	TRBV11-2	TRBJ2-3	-	TGTGCCAGCAGCTTATTATCTGGAGCCATGGATACGCAGTATTTT	CASSLLSGAMDTQYF
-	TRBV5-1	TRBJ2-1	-	TGCGCCAGCAGCCGAGGACTGGGGGGAGAGAGTGAGCAGTTCTTC	CASSRGLGGESEQFF
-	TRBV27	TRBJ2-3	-	TGTGCCAGCAGGGCAGGGGCGCGGGCTTCGGGCACAGATACGCAGTATTTT	CASRAGARASGTDTQYF
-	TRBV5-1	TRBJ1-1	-	TGCGCCAGCAGCTTGACAGAGAACACTGAAGCTTTCTTT	CASSLTENTEAFF
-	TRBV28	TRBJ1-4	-	TGTGCCAGCAAAGGAGGGGTGGCAACTAATGAAAAGCTGTTTTTT	CASKGGVATNEKLFF
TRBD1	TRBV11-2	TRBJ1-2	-	TGTGCCAGCAGCTCTGGCCGGGACAGGGGGCTTGGCTACACCTTC	CASSSGRDRGLGYTF
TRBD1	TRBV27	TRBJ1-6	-	TGTGCCAGCAGTGCCCCGGGACAGGATAATTCACCCCTCCACTTT	CASSAPGQDNSPLHF
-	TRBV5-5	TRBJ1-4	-	TGTGCCAGCAGCTTCGGCAGGGGAGAGGAAAAACTGTTTTTT	CASSFGRGEEKLFF
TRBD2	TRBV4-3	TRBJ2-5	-	TGCGCCAGCAGCCAAGAGCCCCCAGCCGCGGGAGGGCTAGAGACCCAGTACTTC	CASSQEPPAAGGLETQYF
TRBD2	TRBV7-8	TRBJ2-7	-	TGTGCCAGTAGCTCATGGGAGGGCGGGAGCGGTTCTGACGAGCAGTACTTC	CASSSWEGGSGSDEQYF
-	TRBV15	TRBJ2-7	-	TGTGCCACCAGCAGAGATCTGAGGGACGAGCAGTACTTC	CATSRDLRDEQYF
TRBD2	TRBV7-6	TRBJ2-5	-	TGTGCCAGCAGCTTAGTTCCCTCGACTAGCGGGAGGTTGCAGACCCAGTACTTC	CASSLVPSTSGRLQTQYF
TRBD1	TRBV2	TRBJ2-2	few	TGTGCCAGCAGTCTTCCGGGACAGGCTGGTACCGGGGAGCTGTTTTTT	CASSLPGQAGTGELFF
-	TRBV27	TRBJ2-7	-	TGTGCCAGCAGTTTGGGCGTCTCTTCCTACGAGCAGTACTTC	CASSLGVSSYEQYF
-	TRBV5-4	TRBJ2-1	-	TGTGCCAGCAGCCTACGGCTCGAGGGCGATGAGCAGTTCTTC	CASSLRLEGDEQFF
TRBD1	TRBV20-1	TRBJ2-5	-	TGCAGTGGGGGACAGGGTGAGACCCAGTACTTC	CSGGQGETQYF
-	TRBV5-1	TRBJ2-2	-	TGCGCCAGCAGCTTCGACAGAGGCACCGGGGAGCTGTTTTTT	CASSFDRGTGELFF
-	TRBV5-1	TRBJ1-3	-	TGCGCCAGCAGCTCGGAGGGTCAGGCGAACACCATATATTTT	CASSSEGQANTIYF
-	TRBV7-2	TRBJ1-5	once	TGTGCCAGCAGCCTCGACAGTAATCAGCCCCAGCATTTT	CASSLDSNQPQHF